The 27 T cell receptor beta chains in this list originate from one sample, sequenced in a study of cytomegalovirus exposure and HLA in healthy donors. The PCR ran on 60 Vbeta and 13 Jbeta primers. Here immunoSEQ multiplex PCR was the method, and the copy in TCRdb shows in-frame clones only, minus some. The repertoire consists of 150,000 to 200,000 clones, with 70% to 90% occurring once and the leading ten covering roughly 8.8%. Sequencing used PBMCs. Receptors were obtained from a man younger than 35 in good health and CMV-seropositive.

This clone appeared a single time. The chain recombines TRBV5-1 with TRBJ2-3; a possible D gene is TRBD1 (5 bases). The V end lost 5 bases, the J end lost 4 bases, and 14 bases lay between the germline ends. CDR1 and CDR2 (germline): SGHRS, YFSETQ. The CDR3 has 14 residues. CDR3 amino acids: CASRVRVSADTQYF. In DNA form, the CDR3 reads TGCGCCAGCAGGGTCAGGGTATCAGCAGATACGCAGTATTTT.

The chain uses TRBV27 and TRBJ1-2, with a tentative D call TRBD1 (5 bases). Per germline, CDR1 MNHEY and CDR2 SMNVEV (reference sequence). CDR3 length: 13 amino acids. The V gene lost 5 bases and the J gene lost 4 bases, with 11 bases spanning the gap. CDR3 in DNA: TGTGCCAGCAGTCCCCAAGGGGTCTATGGCTACACCTTC. Amino acids: CASSPQGVYGYTF.

In its sample, this clone was seen once. V is TRBV4-3 and J is TRBJ2-5; D gene ambiguous. The CDR3 totals 14 residues. The V end was cut by 0 bases, the J end by 3 bases, with 8 bases between. Germline V gene data show CDR1 as LGHNA and CDR2 as YSLEER. The CDR3: CASSQDWQEETQYF. The CDR3 DNA reads TGCGCCAGCAGCCAAGATTGGCAGGAAGAGACCCAGTACTTC.

The chain combines TRBV18 with TRBJ1-5; weak D call: TRBD1 (5 bases). The CDR3 loop spans 16 amino acids. Trimming removed 1 base at V and 4 bases at J, with 14 bases between. CDR1 KGHSH and CDR2 LQKENI come from the germline V gene. The CDR3 protein is CASSPRPGGKNQPQHF. In DNA, the CDR3 is TGTGCCAGCTCACCACGCCCGGGGGGGAAAAATCAGCCCCAGCATTTT.

This clone has just one count. V is TRBV7-2 and J is TRBJ1-2, with D perhaps matching TRBD1 (6 bases). Germline CDR1 SGHTA, CDR2 FQGNSA. The CDR3 length is 17 residues. V was shortened by 5 bases and J by 0 bases, with 19 bases between the two germline ends. The CDR3 loop reads CASSPEGLRTANYGYTF. The CDR3 DNA reads as TGTGCCAGCAGCCCCGAAGGCCTCCGGACAGCTAACTATGGCTACACCTTC.

The V gene is TRBV5-1, the J gene TRBJ2-5; D might be TRBD2 (5 bases). The CDR3 runs 13 residues. Trimming took 4 bases from V and 5 from J, leaving 12 bases between them. Looked up from germline, CDR1 is SGHRS and CDR2 is YFSETQ. Here the CDR3 reads CASSLTGMETQYF. In nucleotides, the CDR3 is TGCGCCAGCAGCCTGACCGGGATGGAGACCCAGTACTTC.

This clone showed up just a few times. The gene calls are TRBV10-2 and TRBJ1-1; possibly TRBD1 for D (6 bases). Germline lookup yields CDR1 WSHSY and CDR2 SAAADI. This CDR3 is built from 16 residues. Deletions cut 5 bases from V and 0 bases from J, with 16 bases between. CDR3: CASSTGFAVMNTEAFF. In nucleotides, the CDR3 is TGCGCCAGCAGTACAGGGTTTGCTGTTATGAACACTGAAGCTTTCTTT.

The chain carries TRBV29-1 and TRBJ2-1; 10 bases line up with TRBD2. Germline-derived CDR1 and CDR2 are SQVTM and ANQGSEA. After removal of 7 bases from V and 7 bases from J, the junction contained 10 bases not matched to a gene. This CDR3 has 14 amino acids. The CDR3 nucleotides read TGCAGCGGTTTTACTAGCGGGGTTGTTAATGAGCAGTTCTTC. It translates to CSGFTSGVVNEQFF.

The V and J genes are TRBV12-5 and TRBJ2-1; TRBD2 aligns across 11 bases. The CDR3 has 17 amino acids. Germline V gene sequence: CDR1 LGHNT, CDR2 FRNRAP. The ends lost 6 bases at V and 2 bases at J; junction bases unmatched: 9. The chain's CDR3 is CASGRPSGGITYNEQFF. Written as DNA, the CDR3 is TGTGCTAGTGGCCGACCTAGCGGGGGGATTACCTACAATGAGCAGTTCTTC.

The V gene is TRBV5-6, the J gene TRBJ2-7; unclear D gene. With 0 bases removed from V and 5 bases from J, the gap between germline ends came to 6 bases. The CDR3 contains 12 residues. Per the germline V gene, CDR1 is SGHDT and CDR2 is YYEEEE. Here the CDR3 DNA reads TGTGCCAGCAGCTTGGCCAACAACGAGCAGTACTTC. Its translation is CASSLANNEQYF.

The chain links TRBV5-1 to TRBJ2-5; 9 bases match TRBD1. The germline V gene encodes CDR1 SGHRS and CDR2 YFSETQ. The length of the CDR3 is 17 residues. V lost 6 bases to trimming and J lost 2 bases; unmatched junction nucleotides: 14. CDR3 region: CASTQYGTGPYQETQYF. CDR3 bases: TGCGCCAGCACCCAATATGGGACAGGGCCGTATCAAGAGACCCAGTACTTC.

The gene calls are TRBV25-1 and TRBJ2-7; D ambiguous. The germline V and J ends were trimmed by 1 base and 0 bases, with 7 bases remaining between them. This CDR3 is built from 14 residues. Germline-derived CDR1 and CDR2 are MGHDK and SYGVNS. CDR3 DNA sequence: TGTGCCAGCAGTGAATTCCCTCCCTCCTACGAGCAGTACTTC. Translated: CASSEFPPSYEQYF.

The CDR3: CASSTGTDPSYEQYF. CDR3 coding DNA: TGTGCCAGCAGCACCGGGACAGATCCTTCCTACGAGCAGTACTTC. This chain links TRBV9 with TRBJ2-7; 7 nucleotides match TRBD1. This CDR3 is built from 15 residues. After removal of 4 bases from V and 1 base from J, the junction contained 8 bases not matched to a gene. Germline V gives CDR1 SGDLS, CDR2 YYNGEE.

About this clone itself: A junction boundary mismatches the germline segment, possibly from a read error. The chain carries TRBV7-7 and TRBJ2-5; the match to TRBD2 covers 7 bases. This CDR3 spans 15 amino acids. Per the germline V gene, CDR1 is SSHAT and CDR2 is FNYEAQ (reference sequence). The DNA of the CDR3 is TGTGCTAGCAGCTTAACAGCGGGGTCACAAGAGACCCAGTACTTC. Translating gives CASSLTAGSQETQYF.

This clone has more than one count but fewer than ten. The chain links TRBV4-1 to TRBJ2-1, with TRBD1 identical over 9 bases. J gave up 4 bases and V 3 bases, and 1 base lay outside the gene matches. The germline CDR1 and CDR2 sequences are MGHRA and YSYEKL. The CDR3 is 14 amino acids. DNA of the CDR3: TGCGCCAGCAGCCAGGGGACAGGGTACAATGAGCAGTTCTTC. Translating it yields CASSQGTGYNEQFF.

J is TRBJ2-1 and V is TRBV9; 7 bases are a match to TRBD2. The CDR3 spans 16 residues. CDR1 is SGDLS and CDR2 is YYNGEE in the germline V gene. V lost 3 bases, J lost 8 bases, and 14 bases stayed unmatched. CDR3 DNA: TGTGCCAGCAGCGGGACCTCAGCGGGGAAATTCGATGAGCAGTTCTTC. Residues: CASSGTSAGKFDEQFF.

V usage is TRBV27 and J usage is TRBJ2-7, with 7 positions matching TRBD1. The ends lost 5 bases at V and 4 bases at J; junction bases unmatched: 8. CDR3 length: 14 residues. Germline V gene data show CDR1 as MNHEY and CDR2 as SMNVEV (reference sequence). The CDR3 nucleotides are TGTGCCAGCAGTCCTGACAGGGTAGGTTACGAGCAGTACTTC. Encoded protein: CASSPDRVGYEQYF.

The rearrangement links TRBV6-5 to TRBJ2-7; 9 nucleotides align to TRBD1. This CDR3 has 15 residues. The V and J ends lost 5 bases and 2 bases, in that order; junction bases with no gene match: 7. Germline lookup yields CDR1 MNHEY and CDR2 SVGAGI. The CDR3 DNA reads TGTGCCAGCAGTGCGACAGGGGGACGGACCTACGAGCAGTACTTC. It encodes CASSATGGRTYEQYF.

The chain links TRBV9 to TRBJ2-1, with 8 bases fitting TRBD2. Trimming at V came to 0 bases and at J to 8 bases, leaving 4 bases not matched to a gene. The CDR3 has 14 residues. Germline CDR1 reads SGDLS; CDR2 reads YYNGEE. CDR3 nucleotides: TGTGCCAGCAGCGTAGGGACTAGCATCCATGAGCAGTTCTTC. This codes for CASSVGTSIHEQFF.

The chain uses TRBV6-5 and TRBJ1-2, with 8 bases fitting TRBD1. Germline CDR1 MNHEY, CDR2 SVGAGI. This CDR3 has 15 residues. V trimming: 5 bases; J trimming: 0 bases; junction bases outside the gene matches: 5. The CDR3 is CASSTQDRANYGYTF. CDR3 sequence (DNA): TGTGCCAGCAGTACACAGGACAGGGCTAACTATGGCTACACCTTC.

The V gene is TRBV19, the J gene TRBJ1-5, with 8 bases lining up with TRBD1. The CDR3 is 15 amino acids. Germline V gives CDR1 LNHDA, CDR2 SQIVND (reference sequence). With 4 bases clipped from V and 7 bases from J, the junction kept 9 bases outside the gene matches. The chain's CDR3 is CASSTRTGPSQPQHF. The CDR3 DNA is TGTGCCAGTAGTACCCGGACAGGGCCAAGCCAGCCCCAGCATTTT.

The V gene is TRBV5-4, the J gene TRBJ2-1; D is perhaps TRBD2 (5 bases). Germline CDR1 reads SGHNT; CDR2 reads YYREEE (reference sequence). The CDR3 loop spans 14 amino acids. Trimming removed 6 bases from V and 0 bases from J, with 10 bases in between. CDR3 in DNA: TGTGCCAGCATCGAAGGGAGCTCCTACAATGAGCAGTTCTTC. Translated, it gives CASIEGSSYNEQFF.

This clone has only one observation. A junction boundary mismatches the germline segment, possibly from a read error. This rearrangement joins TRBV7-7 to TRBJ2-1; TRBD1 matches 9 bases. The CDR3 totals 16 residues. Germline CDR1 reads SSHAT; CDR2 reads FNYEAQ (reference sequence). The CDR3 nucleotides are TGTGCTAGCAGCCCTGGACAGGGGATCTCCTACAATGAGCAGTTCTTC. It encodes CASSPGQGISYNEQFF.

With respect to this clone: The sample holds other DNA sequences that translate to the same CDR3. This chain links TRBV25-1 with TRBJ2-2, with D perhaps matching TRBD2 (5 bases). Deletions cut 3 bases from V and 3 bases from J, with 11 bases between. This CDR3 is built from 15 residues. In germline, CDR1 is MGHDK, CDR2 SYGVNS. CDR3 sequence reads: CASSDWRVYTGELFF. The CDR3 DNA reads TGTGCCAGCAGTGATTGGCGGGTCTACACCGGGGAGCTGTTTTTT.

The V call is TRBV30, the J call TRBJ1-2; TRBD1 aligns across 9 bases. V gave up 4 bases and J gave up 8 bases; unmatched junction bases: 8. This CDR3 has 13 amino acids. The germline gives CDR1 GTSNPN, CDR2 SVGIG (reference sequence). The DNA of the CDR3 is TGTGCCTGGAAGGGACAGGGTCCAGGAGGCTACACCTTC. This encodes CAWKGQGPGGYTF.

V gene TRBV5-1 combines with J gene TRBJ2-3; 8 bases align to TRBD2. Germline values: CDR1 SGHRS, CDR2 YFSETQ. Trimming took 2 bases from V and 5 from J; bases not matched to a gene: 7. The CDR3 totals 15 residues. CDR3 loop: CASSFGSGGGDTQYF. The CDR3 DNA follows: TGCGCCAGCAGCTTTGGGTCCGGGGGGGGAGATACGCAGTATTTT.

The rearrangement uses TRBV6-5 and TRBJ1-6; 7 positions agree with TRBD1. The V segment lost 7 bases and the J segment 9 bases; nucleotides outside the gene matches: 6. The CDR3 runs 13 residues. The germline V gene has CDR1 MNHEY and CDR2 SVGAGI. In nucleotides, the CDR3 is TGTGCCAGCACAACAGGGGTCTTTTCACCCCTCCACTTT. It specifies CASTTGVFSPLHF.